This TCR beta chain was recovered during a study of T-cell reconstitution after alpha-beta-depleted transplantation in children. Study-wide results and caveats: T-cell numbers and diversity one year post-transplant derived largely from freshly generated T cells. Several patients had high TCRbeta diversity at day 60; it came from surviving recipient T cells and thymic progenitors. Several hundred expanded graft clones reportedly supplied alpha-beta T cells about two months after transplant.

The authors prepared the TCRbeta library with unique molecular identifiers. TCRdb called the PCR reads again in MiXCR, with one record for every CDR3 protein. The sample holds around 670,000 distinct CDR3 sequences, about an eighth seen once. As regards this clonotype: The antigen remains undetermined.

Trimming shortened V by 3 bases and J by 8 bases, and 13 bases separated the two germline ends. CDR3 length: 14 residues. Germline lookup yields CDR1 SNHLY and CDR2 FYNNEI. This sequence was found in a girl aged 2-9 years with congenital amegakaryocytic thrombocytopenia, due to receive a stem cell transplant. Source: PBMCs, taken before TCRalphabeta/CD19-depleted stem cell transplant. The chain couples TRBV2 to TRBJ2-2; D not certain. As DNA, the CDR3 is TGTGCCAGCAGTGACCCCCGGAGACCAGGGGAGCTGTTTTTT. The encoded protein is CASSDPRRPGELFF.